These T cell receptor beta chains were read from a single sample in a study of vaccination effects on CD4 cells after COVID-19. These receptors' targets are unknown. TCRdb keeps only in-frame clones here, not all; method: immunoSEQ multiplex PCR. The sample includes about 70,000 clones, 60% to 80% of them seen just once. The sample here was CD4+ T cells from PBMCs cultured without peptide, taken before COVID-19 vaccination. The source is a human donor who received a COVID-19 vaccine. The CDR3 runs from the conserved cysteine through the conserved F or W. A D gene is named only where the DNA matches it firmly. The size field is filled for only some rows; it gives once, few, many or a size class.

j_call v_call clone_size d_call cdr3_aa cdr3_nt
TRBJ2-2 TRBV5-1 NA TRBD1 CASSPTPPAGGIGELFF TGCGCCAGCAGCCCCACCCCCCCTGCAGGGGGTATCGGGGAGCTGTTTTTT
TRBJ2-1 TRBV29-1 NA NA CSVTARTDYNEQFF TGCAGCGTGACCGCCAGGACGGACTACAATGAGCAGTTCTTC
TRBJ1-6 TRBV9 many TRBD1 CASSLKGGQGNSPLHF TGTGCCAGCAGCCTAAAGGGAGGACAGGGAAATTCACCCCTCCACTTT
TRBJ2-1 TRBV24-1 NA TRBD2 CATSDPGTSGYNEQFF TGTGCCACCAGTGACCCCGGGACTAGCGGCTACAATGAGCAGTTCTTC
TRBJ1-2 TRBV7-9 NA NA CASSLSSRGYTF TGTGCCAGCAGCTTAAGTAGCAGGGGCTACACCTTC
TRBJ1-4 TRBV7-9 NA NA CASTLGETNEKLFF TGTGCCAGCACCCTAGGGGAGACTAATGAAAAACTGTTTTTT
TRBJ1-1 TRBV7-2 NA NA CASSLDYSSSEAFF TGTGCCAGCAGCTTAGATTATAGCTCATCTGAAGCTTTCTTT
TRBJ2-1 TRBV3-1/TRBV3-2 NA TRBD2 CASSQDWRGGYNEQFF TGTGCCAGCAGCCAAGATTGGCGGGGGGGGTACAATGAGCAGTTCTTC
TRBJ2-2 TRBV4-3 NA TRBD2 CASSQVPSGGARTGELFF TGCGCCAGCAGCCAAGTACCTAGCGGGGGGGCCCGGACCGGGGAGCTGTTTTTT
TRBJ2-5 TRBV18 NA NA CASSPQGGGETQYF TGTGCCAGCTCACCACAGGGAGGTGGAGAGACCCAGTACTTC
TRBJ2-1 TRBV10-1 NA TRBD2 CASSEFRSGGSHEQFF TGCGCCAGCAGTGAATTTCGTAGCGGGGGTAGCCATGAGCAGTTCTTC
TRBJ2-3 TRBV6-2/TRBV6-3 NA NA CASSPRQGRGYTQYF TGTGCCAGCAGTCCACGACAGGGGAGGGGATATACGCAGTATTTT
TRBJ2-1 TRBV4-2 few NA CASSQSGPWGNFPSSYNEQFF TGTGCCAGCAGCCAATCAGGACCATGGGGTAATTTCCCTAGCTCCTACAATGAGCAGTTCTTC
TRBJ1-4 TRBV4-2 NA NA CASSQAASEFEKLFF TGTGCCAGCAGCCAAGCGGCGAGCGAATTCGAAAAACTGTTTTTT
TRBJ1-2 TRBV24-1 NA TRBD1 CAIWTGRTHLYTF TGTGCCATTTGGACAGGGCGTACCCACCTCTACACCTTC
TRBJ1-4 TRBV7-8 NA NA CASSLEGRATNEKLFF TGTGCCAGCAGCTTAGAGGGCAGGGCAACTAATGAAAAACTGTTTTTT
TRBJ1-3 TRBV10-3 NA TRBD1 CAISPTGVGSSGNTIYF TGTGCCATCAGTCCGACAGGGGTAGGAAGCTCTGGAAACACCATATATTTT
TRBJ2-5 TRBV5-1 NA NA CASSLGGGLSGETQYF TGCGCCAGCAGCTTGGGTGGGGGGCTATCCGGAGAGACCCAGTACTTC
TRBJ1-3 TRBV25-1 few TRBD1 CASSHPRDSVFSGNTIYF TGTGCCAGCAGTCACCCTCGGGACAGCGTTTTCTCTGGAAACACCATATATTTT
TRBJ1-1 TRBV7-8 NA NA CASSLVVRDGQAFF TGTGCCAGCAGCTTAGTTGTCAGGGACGGTCAAGCTTTCTTT
TRBJ2-2 TRBV2 NA NA CASSRQNTGELFF TGTGCCAGCAGTCGACAGAACACCGGGGAGCTGTTTTTT
TRBJ1-2 TRBV5-4 NA NA CASSSTGLYGYTF TGTGCCAGCAGCTCGACAGGCCTCTATGGCTACACCTTC
TRBJ2-3 TRBV29-1 once TRBD1 CSVFPAPGQATDTQYF TGCAGCGTTTTCCCCGCCCCGGGACAGGCCACAGATACGCAGTATTTT
TRBJ2-2 TRBV5-1 few NA CASSWGLNTGELFF TGCGCCAGCAGCTGGGGACTGAACACCGGGGAGCTGTTTTTT
TRBJ2-4 TRBV11-2 NA TRBD1 CASSEDRIRSNIQYF TGTGCCAGCAGCGAGGACAGGATCAGGAGTAACATTCAGTACTTC
TRBJ1-1 TRBV7-2 NA NA CASSLHRADTEAFF TGTGCCAGCAGCTTACACAGGGCGGACACTGAAGCTTTCTTT
TRBJ1-3 TRBV5-5 NA TRBD1 CASSFRQGAAGNTIYF TGTGCCAGCAGCTTCAGGCAGGGGGCTGCTGGAAACACCATATATTTT
TRBJ1-2 TRBV5-1 NA TRBD1 CASSSQGANYGYTF TGCGCCAGCAGCTCCCAGGGGGCTAACTATGGCTACACCTTC
TRBJ2-3 TRBV6-5 once NA CASRPSGIKDTQYF TGTGCCAGCAGGCCCTCGGGGATAAAGGATACGCAGTATTTT
TRBJ1-1 TRBV2 NA NA CASFREGLGNTEAFF TGTGCCAGCTTTCGGGAGGGCTTGGGGAACACTGAAGCTTTCTTT
TRBJ1-3 TRBV19 NA NA CASNSFSGNTIYF TGTGCCAGTAATTCGTTCTCTGGAAACACCATATATTTT
TRBJ1-5 TRBV7-8 NA NA CASSFQGSNQPQHF TGTGCCAGCAGCTTTCAGGGTAGCAATCAGCCCCAGCATTTT
TRBJ1-1 TRBV5-1 NA NA CASSPEVGGTEAFF TGCGCCAGCAGCCCCGAAGTAGGCGGTACTGAAGCTTTCTTT
TRBJ1-3 TRBV5-1 NA TRBD1 CASSPQTGSGNTIYF TGCGCCAGCAGCCCACAGACAGGGAGTGGAAACACCATATATTTT
TRBJ2-1 TRBV9 NA NA CASSRQGFGNEQFF TGTGCCAGCAGCCGGCAGGGGTTCGGCAATGAGCAGTTCTTC
TRBJ1-4 TRBV5-1 NA NA CASSLGGSLATNEKLFF TGCGCCAGCAGCTTGGGCGGGTCCCTTGCAACTAATGAAAAACTGTTTTTT
TRBJ1-1 TRBV2 NA NA CASSPTGGGLVTEAFF TGTGCCAGCAGCCCAACGGGGGGCGGGCTGGTCACTGAAGCTTTCTTT
TRBJ1-2 TRBV18 NA NA CASSPSWTEYGYTF TGTGCCAGCTCACCATCCTGGACAGAGTATGGCTACACCTTC
TRBJ1-2 TRBV18 NA TRBD1 CASSGDRLYGYTF TGTGCCAGCTCGGGGGACAGGCTCTATGGCTACACCTTC
TRBJ2-4 TRBV12-3/TRBV12-4 NA NA CASSRDLNIQYF TGTGCCAGCAGTAGGGACCTAAACATTCAGTACTTC
TRBJ1-2 TRBV19 NA NA CASSVARVQYGYTF TGTGCCAGTAGTGTCGCCAGGGTACAATATGGCTACACCTTC
TRBJ2-1 TRBV5-4 NA NA CASSAGQGGYNEQFF TGTGCCAGCAGCGCGGGACAAGGGGGGTACAATGAGCAGTTCTTC
TRBJ1-2 TRBV7-8 NA NA CASSLGIGQDNYGYTF TGTGCCAGCAGCTTAGGAATTGGGCAGGACAACTATGGCTACACCTTC
TRBJ2-5 TRBV11-3 NA TRBD1 CASSWGGTGLQETQYF TGTGCCAGCAGCTGGGGGGGGACAGGGCTACAAGAGACCCAGTACTTC
TRBJ2-3 TRBV19 NA NA CASSVGGASDTQYF TGTGCCAGTAGTGTAGGGGGGGCTTCAGATACGCAGTATTTT
TRBJ2-5 TRBV18 NA TRBD1 CASSPSGGETQYF TGTGCCAGCTCACCGTCAGGGGGAGAGACCCAGTACTTC